The sequence of this T cell receptor beta chain was determined in a study of blood T cell repertoires in COVID-19. In the source study's methods: Reference gene primer amplification gave estimated nucleated cell counts. Clones were read by immunoSEQ multiplex PCR, and TCRdb kept only the in-frame ones, dropping some. The D gene and trimming were derived from the DNA, and the V and J assignments and clone size from that table. The sample consists of approximately 360,000 clones, under 85% of them appearing once. Individuals aged about 18 to 90 years were recruited from about two dozen US areas. The CDR3 contains 14 residues. Germline loops: CDR1 MNHEY, CDR2 SVGAGI. The V gene lost 4 bases and the J gene lost 10 bases, with 19 bases spanning the gap.

The origin of this receptor is a woman between 45 and 60 years old who had recovered from COVID-19. Sequenced: PBMCs or T cells enriched from blood (not recorded which). The chain has TRBV6-5 and TRBJ1-1; the D is unclear. The chain's CDR3 is CASSSLGRWNGAFF. The CDR3 DNA is TGTGCCAGCAGTTCTCTTGGCAGGTGGAATGGAGCTTTCTTT.